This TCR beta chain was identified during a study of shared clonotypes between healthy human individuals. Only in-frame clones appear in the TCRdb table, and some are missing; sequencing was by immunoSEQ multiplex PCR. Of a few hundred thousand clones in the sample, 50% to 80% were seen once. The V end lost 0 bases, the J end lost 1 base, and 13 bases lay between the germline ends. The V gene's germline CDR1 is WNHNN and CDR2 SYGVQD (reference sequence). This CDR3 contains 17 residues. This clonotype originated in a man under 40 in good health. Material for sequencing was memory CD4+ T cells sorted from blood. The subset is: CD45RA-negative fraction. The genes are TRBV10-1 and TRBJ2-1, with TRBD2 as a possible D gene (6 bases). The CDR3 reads CASSESPPAGSYNEQFF. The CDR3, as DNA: TGCGCCAGCAGTGAGTCGCCGCCGGCGGGATCCTACAATGAGCAGTTCTTC.